One sample yielded the 20 T cell receptor beta chains listed below, sequenced in a study of early T cells in non-severe SARS-CoV-2 infection. TCRdb re-called the 5' RACE reads through MiXCR, storing one row per CDR3 protein. The table includes 25,000 to 30,000 distinct CDR3 sequences, 4.4% detected once. Material: whole blood. The receptors were sampled from an adult who was a healthcare worker with PCR-confirmed SARS-CoV-2 infection or an uninfected control (not recorded which).

At least ten counts were recorded for this clonotype. The gene calls are TRBV21-1 and TRBJ2-7; the table's D call, TRBD1, has no DNA check behind it. TRBV21-1 is an annotated pseudogene. The CDR3 totals 17 residues. The CDR3 sequence: CASSNRDRGAKTYEQYF. As DNA, the CDR3 is TGTGCCAGCAGCAATCGGGACAGGGGGGCAAAAACCTACGAGCAGTACTTC.

This clonotype was observed many times. This chain connects TRBV10-2 to TRBJ2-2, with D maybe TRBD2 (5 bases). Germline lookup yields CDR1 WSHSY and CDR2 SAAADI. CDR3 length: 14 residues. V was clipped by 4 bases and J by 2 bases, with 8 bases between them. The CDR3 DNA sequence: TGCGCCAGCAGTGCTAGCTCCAACACCGGGGAGCTGTTTTTT. This translates into CASSASSNTGELFF.

Turning to this clonotype: A much larger clone lies one base from this, so it may be a read error. CDR3 DNA: TGTGCCAGCAGCCAAGGGAATGCTTACCGAGAGACCCAGTACTTC. Its translation is CASSQGNAYRETQYF. This sequence joins TRBV3-1 and TRBJ2-5, with D hard to call. Germline CDR1 is LGHDT and CDR2 is YNNKEL (reference sequence). The length of the CDR3 is 15 residues. Trimming stripped 1 base from V and 4 bases from J, with 13 bases between.

This clonotype showed up many times. The rearrangement links TRBV6-5 to TRBJ1-1; 10 bases fit TRBD1. The CDR3 sequence is 15 residues long. CDR1 is MNHEY, CDR2 SVGAGI, per germline. Germline trimming cut 6 bases from V and 5 bases from J; bases unmatched to any gene: 9. The CDR3 region is CASRRGQGWETEAFF. DNA for the CDR3: TGTGCCAGCAGACGGGGACAGGGGTGGGAGACTGAAGCTTTCTTT.

In its sample, this clonotype was seen many times. This chain links TRBV15 with TRBJ1-5; D gene ambiguous. The CDR3 loop spans 16 amino acids. The germline V and J ends were trimmed by 0 bases and 0 bases, with 9 bases remaining between them. The germline V gene has CDR1 LNHNV and CDR2 YYDKDF (reference sequence). The CDR3 spells CATSREQPNSNQPQHF. CDR3 DNA sequence: TGTGCCACCAGCAGAGAACAGCCTAATAGCAATCAGCCCCAGCATTTT.

This clonotype was seen at least ten times. V usage is TRBV3-1 and J usage is TRBJ2-7; the match to TRBD2 covers 7 bases. Germline CDR1 and CDR2: LGHDT and YNNKEL (reference sequence). The CDR3 sequence is 12 residues long. The V and J ends lost 5 bases and 2 bases, in that order; junction bases with no gene match: 0. Here the CDR3 reads CASSGGAYEQYF. CDR3 DNA sequence: TGTGCCAGCAGCGGGGGGGCCTACGAGCAGTACTTC.

This clonotype was detected ten times or more. This chain connects TRBV4-1 to TRBJ1-5, with 10 positions matching TRBD1. J was trimmed by 6 bases and V by 1 base; bases with no gene match: 3. The CDR3 spans 15 residues. Germline CDR1 MGHRA, CDR2 YSYEKL. The chain's CDR3 is CASSQATGGFQPQHF. The CDR3 DNA sequence: TGCGCCAGCAGCCAAGCGACAGGGGGCTTTCAGCCCCAGCATTTT.

The chain couples TRBV29-1 to TRBJ2-5, with TRBD1 matching 7 bases. The CDR3 sequence is 14 residues long. Unmatched junction bases numbered 7, after V lost 3 bases and J lost 3 bases. Germline V gene data show CDR1 as SQVTM and CDR2 as ANQGSEA. In nucleotides, the CDR3 is TGCAGCGTTGATGACAGGGTGAGAAAAGAGACCCAGTACTTC. It translates to CSVDDRVRKETQYF. Looking up the rest from reference TRBV29-1 and TRBJ2-5 gives the full variable domain: SAVISQKPSRDICQRGTSLTIQCQVDSQVTMMFWYRQQPGQSLTLIATANQGSEATYESGFVIDKFPISRPNLTFSTLTVSNMSPEDSSIYLCSVDDRVRKETQYFGPGTRLLVL.

This clonotype counts as medium-sized. This chain joins TRBV11-2 and TRBJ2-7, with 7 nucleotides matching TRBD1. The V segment lost 5 bases and the J segment 2 bases; nucleotides outside the gene matches: 6. This CDR3 has 14 residues. CDR1 is SGHAT, CDR2 FQNNGV, per germline. CDR3 region: CASSPSDRPYEQYF. The CDR3 DNA reads as TGTGCCAGCAGCCCCTCGGACAGGCCCTACGAGCAGTACTTC. Combining the CDR3 with reference TRBV11-2 and TRBJ2-7 gives the whole variable domain EAGVAQSPRYKIIEKRQSVAFWCNPISGHATLYWYQQILGQGPKLLIQFQNNGVVDDSQLPKDRFSAERLKGVDSTLKIQPAKLEDSAVYLCASSPSDRPYEQYFGPGTRLTVT.

There are many counts of this clonotype. At one of its ends the junction is not consistent with the germline gene, which may arise from a read error. The CDR3 spells CASSLRVGTGELVF. The CDR3, as DNA: TGCGCCAGCAGCTTGAGGGTCGGAACCGGGGAGCTGGTTTTT. The chain couples TRBV5-1 to TRBJ2-2; a possible D gene is TRBD2 (5 bases). The germline V gene encodes CDR1 SGHRS and CDR2 YFSETQ. The CDR3 length is 14 residues.

This clonotype was counted at least ten times. This chain uses TRBV4-1 with TRBJ2-1; the D is unclear. The V end was cut by 3 bases, the J end by 3 bases, with 30 bases between. Per germline, CDR1 MGHRA and CDR2 YSYEKL. CDR3 length: 21 residues. CDR3 in DNA: TGCGCCAGCAGCCAGCGAGGAGCTAAGAAGCTTCGGCGAACTCTCTACAATGAGCAGTTCTTC. Translated: CASSQRGAKKLRRTLYNEQFF.

There are many counts of this clonotype. The chain is built from TRBV20-1 and TRBJ1-2; no clear D gene. Germline CDR1 reads DFQATT; CDR2 reads SNEGSKA (reference sequence). Trimming took off 4 bases at V and 6 bases at J, with 9 bases between the two ends. The CDR3 runs 11 residues. Here the CDR3 reads CSAKSWDGYTF. CDR3 coding DNA: TGCAGTGCTAAAAGTTGGGATGGCTACACCTTC.

This clonotype appeared a few times. The genes are TRBV28 and TRBJ2-5, with 7 bases that match TRBD1. V shed 3 bases, J shed 5 bases, and the junction held 3 bases outside the gene matches. Germline CDR1 MDHEN, CDR2 SYDVKM. This CDR3 region has 13 residues. The CDR3 DNA follows: TGTGCCAGCAGTTTGAGGGGGCGGGAGACCCAGTACTTC. As protein: CASSLRGRETQYF.

This clonotype was detected a few times. V and J are TRBV11-2 and TRBJ2-7, with unresolved D. Trimming took off 6 bases at V and 1 base at J, with 13 bases between the two ends. This CDR3 comprises 14 residues. Looked up from germline, CDR1 is SGHAT and CDR2 is FQNNGV. The CDR3 nucleotides read TGTGCCAGCAGGTTTAGTGGGCCGTCCTACGAGCAGTACTTC. Translated, it gives CASRFSGPSYEQYF. Looking up the rest from reference TRBV11-2 and TRBJ2-7 gives the full variable domain: EAGVAQSPRYKIIEKRQSVAFWCNPISGHATLYWYQQILGQGPKLLIQFQNNGVVDDSQLPKDRFSAERLKGVDSTLKIQPAKLEDSAVYLCASRFSGPSYEQYFGPGTRLTVT.

The genes are TRBV10-3 and TRBJ2-3, with D perhaps TRBD2 (5 bases). This CDR3 has 13 residues. Trimming pared 0 bases from V and 8 bases from J, leaving 9 bases between. The V gene's germline CDR1 is ENHRY and CDR2 SYGVKD. The CDR3 DNA sequence: TGTGCCATCAGTGAGTCTGATGAGGGTACGCAGTATTTT. Encoded protein: CAISESDEGTQYF.

This clonotype was picked up many times. The chain couples TRBV5-4 to TRBJ2-2; D not resolved. Germline lookup yields CDR1 SGHNT and CDR2 YYREEE (reference sequence). This CDR3 has 12 residues. The germline V and J ends were trimmed by 4 bases and 3 bases, with 4 bases remaining between them. In DNA form, the CDR3 reads TGTGCCAGCAGCATGGACACCGGGGAGCTGTTTTTT. This codes for CASSMDTGELFF.

The chain uses TRBV29-1 and TRBJ1-1; TRBD1 aligns across 8 bases. The CDR3 has 12 amino acids. Germline loops: CDR1 SQVTM, CDR2 ANQGSEA. The trim removed 5 bases at V and 4 bases at J, leaving 3 bases unmatched. DNA for the CDR3: TGCAGCGTTACGACAGGGGCCACTGAAGCTTTCTTT. Translating gives CSVTTGATEAFF.

This clonotype was seen repeatedly, ten times or more. V gene TRBV18 combines with J gene TRBJ1-2; 8 nucleotides agree with TRBD1. The J segment lost 4 bases and the V segment lost 3 bases, leaving 7 bases of the junction unmatched. The CDR3 is made up of 15 amino acids. CDR1 KGHSH and CDR2 LQKENI come from the germline V gene. CDR3 residues: CASSPPGTGTYGYTF. DNA for the CDR3: TGTGCCAGCTCACCTCCGGGGACAGGTACCTATGGCTACACCTTC.

There are many counts of this clonotype. The rearrangement links TRBV10-3 to TRBJ2-1, with D maybe TRBD1 (6 bases). The germline gives CDR1 ENHRY, CDR2 SYGVKD. The CDR3 runs 14 residues. V shed 3 bases and J shed 6 bases, with 12 bases lying between them. Here the CDR3 reads CAISDSGALNEQFF. The CDR3 DNA follows: TGTGCCATCAGTGATTCAGGGGCCCTCAATGAGCAGTTCTTC.

This clonotype occurred many times. The chain has TRBV2 and TRBJ1-5; 8 nucleotides line up with TRBD1. This CDR3 is built from 13 residues. After removal of 6 bases from V and 4 bases from J, the junction contained 2 bases not matched to a gene. Germline V gives CDR1 SNHLY, CDR2 FYNNEI. Here the CDR3 reads CASRRTGNQPQHF. The CDR3 bases are TGTGCCAGCAGGCGGACAGGGAATCAGCCCCAGCATTTT. Based on the CDR3 plus reference TRBV2 and TRBJ1-5, the full variable domain is EPEVTQTPSHQVTQMGQEVILRCVPISNHLYFYWYRQILGQKVEFLVSFYNNEISEKSEIFDDQFSVERPDGSNFTLKIRSTKLEDSAMYFCASRRTGNQPQHFGDGTRLSIL.